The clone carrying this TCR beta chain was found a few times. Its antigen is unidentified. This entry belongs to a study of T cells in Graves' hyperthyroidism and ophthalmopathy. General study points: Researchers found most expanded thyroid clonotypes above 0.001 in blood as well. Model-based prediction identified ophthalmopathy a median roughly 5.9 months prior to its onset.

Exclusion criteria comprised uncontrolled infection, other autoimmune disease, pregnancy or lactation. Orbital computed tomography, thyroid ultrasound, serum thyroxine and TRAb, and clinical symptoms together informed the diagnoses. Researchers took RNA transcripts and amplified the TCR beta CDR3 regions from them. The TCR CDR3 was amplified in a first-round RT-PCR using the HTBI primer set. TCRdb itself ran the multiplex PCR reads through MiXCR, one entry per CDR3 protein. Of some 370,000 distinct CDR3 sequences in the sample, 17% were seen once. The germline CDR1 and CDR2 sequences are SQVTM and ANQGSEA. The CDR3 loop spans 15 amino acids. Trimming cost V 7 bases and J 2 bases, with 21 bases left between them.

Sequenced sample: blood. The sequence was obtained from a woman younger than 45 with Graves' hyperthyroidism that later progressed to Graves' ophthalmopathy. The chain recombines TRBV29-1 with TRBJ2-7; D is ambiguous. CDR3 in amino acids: CSAAGRLGHPYEQYF. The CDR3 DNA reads TGCAGCGCTGCCGGGCGGCTAGGTCACCCCTACGAGCAGTACTTC.